This T cell receptor (beta chain) was identified in a study of CD8 T cells in Susac syndrome. Random hexamers were used to reverse transcribe an amount of 0.5 to 1 ug RNA. Each CDR3 protein gets one entry after TCRdb re-called the immunoSEQ multiplex PCR reads with MiXCR. The sample contains 120,000 or so distinct CDR3 sequences, 90% to 95% of which appear only once. V lost 0 bases and J lost 5, with 16 bases in between. The length of the CDR3 is 16 residues. CDR1 and CDR2 from the germline V gene are MDHEN and SYDVKM. The multiple sclerosis control group comprised treatment-naive patients with stable or active relapsing-remitting disease.

The sequencing input was CD4+ T cells from PBMCs. The J gene is TRBJ2-5, the V gene TRBV28; D is perhaps TRBD1 (6 bases). The clonotype was recovered from a human donor with multiple sclerosis. The CDR3 sequence: CASSLWRARGKETQYF. CDR3 DNA sequence: TGTGCCAGCAGTTTATGGCGGGCCAGGGGTAAGGAGACCCAGTACTTC.